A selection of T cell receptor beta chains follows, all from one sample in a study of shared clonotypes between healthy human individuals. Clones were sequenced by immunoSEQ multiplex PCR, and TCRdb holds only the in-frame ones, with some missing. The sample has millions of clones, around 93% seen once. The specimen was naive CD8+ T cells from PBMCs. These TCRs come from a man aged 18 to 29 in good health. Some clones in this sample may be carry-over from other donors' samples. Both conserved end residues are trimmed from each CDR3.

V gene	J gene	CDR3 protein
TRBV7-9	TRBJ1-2	ASSLEGQATFYGYT
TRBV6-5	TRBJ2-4	ASSHQTGSKNIQY
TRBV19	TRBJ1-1	ASSIRGRNEAF
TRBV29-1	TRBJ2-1	SVDGYYSYNEQF
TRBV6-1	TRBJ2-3	ASSDRRETGTSGREDTQY
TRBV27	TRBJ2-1	ASSLLAGSYNEQF
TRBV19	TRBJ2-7	ASRSRDRGYEQY
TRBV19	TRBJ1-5	ASSIDHTDSNQPQH
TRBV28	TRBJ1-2	ASSFSVNYGYT
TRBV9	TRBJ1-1	ASSVGDRATEAF
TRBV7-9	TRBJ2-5	ASSLTSGISRETQY
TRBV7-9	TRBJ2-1	ASSSPGGNEQF
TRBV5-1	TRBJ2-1	ASSPPYRVISYNEQF
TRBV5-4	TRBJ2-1	ASSSLGQGGAYNEQF
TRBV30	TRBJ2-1	AWSHGEQF
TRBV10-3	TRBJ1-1	AISEGTGLLEAF
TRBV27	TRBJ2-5	ASSSSMARKETQY
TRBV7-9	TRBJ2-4	ASSARTDDLAKNIQY
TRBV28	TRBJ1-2	ASKGNHYGYT
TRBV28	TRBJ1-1	ASSFGRVNTEAF
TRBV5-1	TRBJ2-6	ASTLYPGANVLT
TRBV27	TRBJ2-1	ASSLYTGTSRVNEQF
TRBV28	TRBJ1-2	ASSFRVARDYT
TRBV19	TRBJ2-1	ASSSPGGSYNEQF
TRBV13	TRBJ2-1	ASSQDNEQF
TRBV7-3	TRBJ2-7	ASSSPKSTGKVSYEQY
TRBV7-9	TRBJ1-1	ASSLNAPGTGGENTEAF
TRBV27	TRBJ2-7	ASGLMGPSYEQY